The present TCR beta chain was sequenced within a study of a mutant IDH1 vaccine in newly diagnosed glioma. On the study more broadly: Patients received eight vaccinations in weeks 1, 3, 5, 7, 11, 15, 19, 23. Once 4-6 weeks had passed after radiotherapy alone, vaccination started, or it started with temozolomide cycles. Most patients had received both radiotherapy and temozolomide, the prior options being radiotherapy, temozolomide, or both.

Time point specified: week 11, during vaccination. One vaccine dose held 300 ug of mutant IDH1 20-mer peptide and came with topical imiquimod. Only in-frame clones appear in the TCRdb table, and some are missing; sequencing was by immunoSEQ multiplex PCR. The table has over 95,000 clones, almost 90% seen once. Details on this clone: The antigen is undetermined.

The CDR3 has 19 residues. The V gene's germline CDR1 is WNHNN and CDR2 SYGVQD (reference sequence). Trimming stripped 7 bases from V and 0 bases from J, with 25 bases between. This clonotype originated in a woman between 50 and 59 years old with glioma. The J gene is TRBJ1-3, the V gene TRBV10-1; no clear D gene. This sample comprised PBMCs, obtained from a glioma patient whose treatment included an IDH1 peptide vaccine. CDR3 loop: CASTDPLYMRASSGNTIYF. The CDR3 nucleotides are TGCGCCAGCACCGACCCCTTGTACATGAGGGCTAGCTCTGGAAACACCATATATTTT.